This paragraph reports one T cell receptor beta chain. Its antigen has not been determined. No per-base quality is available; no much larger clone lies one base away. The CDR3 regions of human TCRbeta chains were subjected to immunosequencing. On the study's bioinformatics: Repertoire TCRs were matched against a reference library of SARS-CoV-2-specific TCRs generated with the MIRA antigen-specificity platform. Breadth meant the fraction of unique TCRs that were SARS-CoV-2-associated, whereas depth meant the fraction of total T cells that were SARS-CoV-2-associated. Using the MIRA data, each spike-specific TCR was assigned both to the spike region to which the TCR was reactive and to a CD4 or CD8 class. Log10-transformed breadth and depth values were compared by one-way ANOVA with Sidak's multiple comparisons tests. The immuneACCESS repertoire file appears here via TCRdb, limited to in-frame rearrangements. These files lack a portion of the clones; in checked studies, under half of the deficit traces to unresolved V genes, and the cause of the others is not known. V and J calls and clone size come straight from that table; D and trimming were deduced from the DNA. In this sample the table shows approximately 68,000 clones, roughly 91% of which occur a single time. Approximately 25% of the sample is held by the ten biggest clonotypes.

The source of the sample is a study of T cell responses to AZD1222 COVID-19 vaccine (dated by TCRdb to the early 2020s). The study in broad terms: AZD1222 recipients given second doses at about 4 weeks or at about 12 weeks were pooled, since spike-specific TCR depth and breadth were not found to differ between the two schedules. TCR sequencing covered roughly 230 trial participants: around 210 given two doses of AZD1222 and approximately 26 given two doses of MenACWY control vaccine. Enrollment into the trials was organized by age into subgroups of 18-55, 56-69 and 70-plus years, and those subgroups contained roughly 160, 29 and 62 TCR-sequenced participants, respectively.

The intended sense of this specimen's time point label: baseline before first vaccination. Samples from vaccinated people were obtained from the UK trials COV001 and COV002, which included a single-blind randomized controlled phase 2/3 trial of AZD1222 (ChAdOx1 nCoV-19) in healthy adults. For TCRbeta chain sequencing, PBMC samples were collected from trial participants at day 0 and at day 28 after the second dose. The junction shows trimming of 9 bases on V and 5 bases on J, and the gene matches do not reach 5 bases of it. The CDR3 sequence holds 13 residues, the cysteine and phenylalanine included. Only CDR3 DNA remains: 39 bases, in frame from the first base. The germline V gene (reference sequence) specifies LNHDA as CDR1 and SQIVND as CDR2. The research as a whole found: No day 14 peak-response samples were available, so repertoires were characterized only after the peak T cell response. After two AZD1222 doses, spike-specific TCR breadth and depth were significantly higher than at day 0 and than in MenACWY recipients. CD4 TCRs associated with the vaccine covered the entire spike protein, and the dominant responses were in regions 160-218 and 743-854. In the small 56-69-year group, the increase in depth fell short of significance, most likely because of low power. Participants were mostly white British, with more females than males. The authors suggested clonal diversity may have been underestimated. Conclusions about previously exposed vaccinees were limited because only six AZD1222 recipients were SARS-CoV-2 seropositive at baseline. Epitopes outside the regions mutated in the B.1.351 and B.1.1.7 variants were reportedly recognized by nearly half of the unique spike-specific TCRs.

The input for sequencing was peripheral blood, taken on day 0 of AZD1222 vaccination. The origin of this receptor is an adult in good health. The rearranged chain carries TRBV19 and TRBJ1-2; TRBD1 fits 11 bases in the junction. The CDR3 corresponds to CASEGTGGYGYTF. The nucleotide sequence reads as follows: TGTGCCAGCGAGGGGACAGGGGGATATGGCTACACCTTC.